Listed here is a single TCR beta chain. From germline, CDR1 is MNHEY and CDR2 SMNVEV (reference sequence). The junction had 21 bases not matched to a gene; V was cut back by 5 bases and J by 8 bases. CDR3 size: 19 residues. This sample stems from a study of control samples from healthy donors and cancer patients. Produced via immunoSEQ multiplex PCR; TCRdb's table is partial and in-frame only. The table records roughly 100,000 clones, about 91% of them present only once. Sequenced material: blood. The receptor was isolated from a woman between 18 and 29 years old in good health. The genes are TRBV27 and TRBJ2-7; TRBD2 matches 13 bases. The CDR3 sequence is CASSPLTSGRDLGGFQQYF. As DNA, the CDR3 is TGTGCCAGCAGTCCCCTAACTAGCGGGAGGGACTTAGGCGGTTTTCAGCAGTACTTC.